This T cell receptor (beta chain) was identified in a study of vaccination and CD4 T cells after COVID-19. Overall study context: In the convalescent cohort, there were six males and four females, two of them Hispanic. Post-COVID samples were collected a median around 99 days following diagnosis, spanning 35 to 161.

In germline, CDR1 is SGHNT, CDR2 YYREEE (reference sequence). This CDR3 is 17 amino acids long. Trimming at V came to 0 bases and at J to 6 bases, leaving 9 bases not matched to a gene. Time point defined: late sampling 161 to 241 days after vaccination in three convalescent patients. Treatment specified: roughly 11-day PBMC culture with coronavirus spike peptide pools or control peptides (ViraFEST assay). Expanded clonotypes were found by TCR sequencing after peptide-pool stimulation (ViraFEST). The Oncomine TCR Beta short-read assay was what sequenced the DNA obtained from cultured CD4+ T cells. TCRdb reanalysed the PCR reads using MiXCR and keeps one entry per CDR3 protein. The sample includes 15,000 to 20,000 distinct CDR3 sequences, about 52% of them seen just once. Notes on this clonotype: Its antigen remains unidentified. Since the CDR3 does not end with the conserved phenylalanine or tryptophan, this likely comes from a read error.

The clonotype comes from a human donor who had recovered from COVID-19. Sample: CD4+ T cells from blood, cultured in vitro, taken about 7 months after SARS-CoV-2 vaccination. The chain combines TRBV5-4 with TRBJ2-1, with TRBD2 matching 10 bases. The DNA of the CDR3 is TGTGCCAGCAGCTTGGCTCTAGCGGGGGTAGGGAGCAATGAGCAGTTCCTC. Amino acid sequence: CASSLALAGVGSNEQFL.